The text below deals with one T cell receptor (beta chain). This sample was taken from a study of blood T cell repertoires in COVID-19. Looking at the study overall: The United States, Italy and Spain were the sources of the acute and convalescent COVID-19 samples. The analysed material was cDNA or gDNA that came from T cells, B-cell-depleted T cells, or PBMCs.

Patients in Seattle were enrolled during active infection, then followed longitudinally. As processed by the authors: Estimates of nucleated cell counts were drawn from the amplification of reference gene primers. Data came from immunoSEQ multiplex PCR; TCRdb stores just in-frame clones and leaves some out. V and J calls plus clone size are reproduced from that table; the DNA served to infer D and trimming. The sample shows 250,000 to 350,000 clones, around 84% of them seen only once. This receptor was obtained from a human donor with COVID-19, enrolled during active disease. The donor label of this sample is uncertain. Sequenced material: peripheral blood.

The CDR3 is CSAINQYGQFF. DNA of the CDR3: TGCAGTGCTATCAACCAGTATGGGCAGTTCTTC. The chain couples TRBV20-1 to TRBJ2-1, with D unresolved. Trimming pared 4 bases from V and 12 bases from J, leaving 13 bases between. The CDR3 length is 11 residues. Germline V lookup: CDR1 DFQATT, CDR2 SNEGSKA (reference sequence).